The 23 T cell receptor beta chains given below trace back to one sample, sequenced in a study of blood T cells in healthy people across ages. A second PCR of about 7 to 12 cycles used a sample-barcoded 5' primer and a J-beta primer mix. TCRdb reprocessed the 5' RACE reads via MiXCR and lists one record per CDR3 protein. The sample gives hundreds of thousands of distinct CDR3 sequences, about 28% of which show up once; around a sixth is in the top ten. Sequencing input: blood. The origin of the receptors is a woman aged 80 or over in good health.

The chain links TRBV5-6 to TRBJ2-3; 9 positions agree with TRBD1. From germline, CDR1 is SGHDT and CDR2 YYEEEE. V lost 7 bases, J lost 4 bases, and 7 bases stayed unmatched. This CDR3 region has 14 residues. The CDR3 nucleotides read TGTGCCAGCCTGTGGACAGGGGTGCCAGATACGCAGTATTTT. The encoded protein is CASLWTGVPDTQYF. Full variable domain (outside the CDR3, taken from reference TRBV5-6 and TRBJ2-3): DAGVTQSPTHLIKTRGQQVTLRCSPKSGHDTVSWYQQALGQGPQFIFQYYEEEERQRGNFPDRFSGHQFPNYSSELNVNALLLGDSALYLCASLWTGVPDTQYFGPGTRLTVL.

The chain links TRBV5-4 to TRBJ1-1; 8 nucleotides match TRBD1. CDR3 length: 15 amino acids. Trimming took 3 bases from V and 2 from J; bases not matched to a gene: 6. Germline V gene lookup returns CDR1 SGHNT and CDR2 YYREEE (reference sequence). This CDR3 reads CASSSPGQANTEAFF. DNA for the CDR3: TGTGCCAGCAGCTCGCCGGGACAGGCAAACACTGAAGCTTTCTTT. The variable domain in full, completed from reference TRBV5-4 and TRBJ1-1, reads ETGVTQSPTHLIKTRGQQVTLRCSSQSGHNTVSWYQQALGQGPQFIFQYYREEENGRGNFPPRFSGLQFPNYSSELNVNALELDDSALYLCASSSPGQANTEAFFGQGTRLTVV.

This clonotype was seen repeatedly, ten times or more. The V and J genes are TRBV20-1 and TRBJ2-3; the match to TRBD1 covers 7 bases. From germline, CDR1 is DFQATT and CDR2 SNEGSKA (reference sequence). The CDR3 sequence is 14 residues long. V lost 6 bases, J lost 1 base, and 7 bases stayed unmatched. CDR3 DNA: TGCAGTGCCCTAAGGACAGGCCGCACAGATACGCAGTATTTT. Protein sequence: CSALRTGRTDTQYF.

Only a few counts were recorded for this clonotype. The chain couples TRBV20-1 to TRBJ1-1; maybe TRBD1 (6 bases). The germline V gene encodes CDR1 DFQATT and CDR2 SNEGSKA (reference sequence). The germline V and J ends were trimmed by 2 bases and 1 base, with 17 bases remaining between them. The CDR3 has 16 residues. CDR3 DNA sequence: TGCAGTGCTAGACGGTTGGGGGCCCTTCCGAACACTGAAGCTTTCTTT. This translates into CSARRLGALPNTEAFF.

The V gene is TRBV10-1, the J gene TRBJ1-2, with no clear D. V was cut by 7 bases and J by 2 bases, with 11 bases left in between. CDR1 is WNHNN and CDR2 is SYGVQD in the germline V gene (reference sequence). The CDR3 is 13 residues long. The CDR3: CASTNSVNYGYTF. CDR3 in DNA: TGCGCCAGCACGAACAGCGTGAACTATGGCTACACCTTC.

The V call is TRBV7-2, the J call TRBJ2-3; the D is unclear. CDR1 is SGHTA, CDR2 FQGNSA, per germline. V shed 7 bases and J shed 6 bases, with 11 bases lying between them. This CDR3 contains 12 residues. The CDR3 sequence is CASTLSRDTQYF. The CDR3 region has the DNA TGTGCCAGCACCCTCAGTCGGGATACGCAGTATTTT.

This clonotype was seen repeatedly, ten times or more. The chain carries TRBV3-1 and TRBJ1-2, with D unclear. V lost 0 bases, J lost 2 bases, and 10 bases lay in between. Germline CDR1 LGHDT, CDR2 YNNKEL (reference sequence). The CDR3 has 15 amino acids. The CDR3 DNA follows: TGTGCCAGCAGCCAAGATTCATCATCCAACTATGGCTACACCTTC. Amino acid sequence: CASSQDSSSNYGYTF.

To note about this clonotype: One junction end disagrees with the germline gene, perhaps due to a read error. The chain carries TRBV7-2 and TRBJ1-5; 8 bases match TRBD1. The V gene's germline CDR1 is SGHTA and CDR2 FQGNSA. This CDR3 contains 15 residues. CDR3 bases: TGTGTCAGCAGCCTCGGACAGGGTGGCAATCAGCCCCAGCATTTT. Protein sequence: CVSSLGQGGNQPQHF.

This clonotype was observed many times. The V gene is TRBV3-1, the J gene TRBJ2-7; 11 bases match TRBD1. The V gene end was trimmed by 3 bases and the J gene end by 0 bases; junction bases not matched to a gene: 19. This CDR3 is 21 amino acids long. The germline V gene encodes CDR1 LGHDT and CDR2 YNNKEL (reference sequence). CDR3 sequence reads: CASSQGTGGYNRRGCSYEQYF. The DNA for the CDR3 is TGTGCCAGCAGCCAGGGGACAGGGGGTTATAATCGGCGGGGGTGCTCCTACGAGCAGTACTTC.

This clonotype was seen ten or more times. Here the CDR3 reads CASSRGLLDSQETQYF. As DNA, the CDR3 is TGCGCCAGCAGCCGCGGCCTTCTGGACTCCCAAGAGACCCAGTACTTC. J is TRBJ2-5 and V is TRBV4-3; TRBD2 is a possible D gene (5 bases). The V end was cut by 4 bases, the J end by 1 base, with 16 bases between. Germline V CDR1 and CDR2: LGHNA, YSLEER. CDR3 size: 16 residues.

DNA for the CDR3: TGTGCCAGCAGACCTAGCGGGGGGGCCGCAAACATTCAGTACTTC. Its protein product is CASRPSGGAANIQYF. The rearrangement links TRBV12-3 or TRBV12-4 to TRBJ2-7; 12 nucleotides align to TRBD2. Gene TRBJ2-4 matches the end of the DNA better, so the J call may be wrong. This CDR3 has 15 amino acids.

V usage is TRBV11-3 and J usage is TRBJ1-1; D not certain. The germline CDR1 and CDR2 sequences are SGHNT and YENEEA. The CDR3 runs to 14 residues. V was pared by 7 bases and J by 2 bases, with 14 bases between. The DNA for the CDR3 is TGTGCCAGCACCGTCACGGGTTTCAACACTGAAGCTTTCTTT. Translating gives CASTVTGFNTEAFF.

This clonotype came up once. An end of the junction does not agree with germline; a read error may underlie this. The chain combines TRBV11-2 with TRBJ2-5; no clear D. Germline assignment: CDR1 SGHAT and CDR2 FQNNGV. The CDR3 contains 12 residues. In nucleotides, the CDR3 is TGTGCCAGCAGCCCCACCCAAGAGACCCTGTACTTC. Its translation: CASSPTQETLYF.

This chain joins TRBV7-2 and TRBJ1-1; D remains unclear. Trimming took off 0 bases at V and 0 bases at J, with 8 bases between the two ends. Germline lookup yields CDR1 SGHTA and CDR2 FQGNSA. This CDR3 comprises 15 residues. The chain's CDR3 is CASSLAHNLNTEAFF. CDR3 nucleotide sequence: TGTGCCAGCAGCTTAGCGCACAATTTGAACACTGAAGCTTTCTTT.

This clonotype was observed a few times. The J gene is TRBJ1-1, the V gene TRBV12-3 or TRBV12-4; 9 nucleotides line up with TRBD1. The CDR3 is made up of 14 amino acids. Trimming removed 2 bases from V and 4 bases from J; junction bases left unmatched: 2. CDR3: CASSLRTGATEAFF. As DNA, the CDR3 is TGTGCCAGCAGTTTACGGACAGGGGCCACTGAAGCTTTCTTT.

The genes are TRBV4-3 and TRBJ1-6; 7 bases map to TRBD1. CDR3 length: 15 residues. The V gene end was trimmed by 4 bases and the J gene end by 7 bases; junction bases not matched to a gene: 7. Looked up from germline, CDR1 is LGHNA and CDR2 is YSLEER. The CDR3 nucleotides are TGCGCCAGCAGCCTGGAAGGGGGCTCGAATTCACCCCTCCACTTT. Translation gives CASSLEGGSNSPLHF.

This clonotype has a count of ten or more. The CDR3 here is CAWSVRGRANNEQFF. CDR3 bases: TGTGCCTGGAGTGTAAGGGGGCGGGCAAACAATGAGCAGTTCTTC. The chain uses TRBV30 and TRBJ2-1; TRBD1 matches 7 bases. Trimming at V came to 0 bases and at J to 5 bases, leaving 7 bases not matched to a gene. The length of the CDR3 is 15 residues. CDR1 and CDR2 (germline): GTSNPN, SVGIG (reference sequence).

To note about this clonotype: Since a much larger clone is just one base distant, this may be a read error. The V gene is TRBV29-1, the J gene TRBJ2-1; 8 nucleotides align to TRBD1. The DNA matches TRBJ2-7 better at its end, which makes the J call doubtful. Germline CDR1 is SQVTM and CDR2 is ANQGSEA. This CDR3 spans 17 amino acids. CDR3 DNA: TGCAGCGTGAAGGTGCCGGGACAGGCGTACTCCTACAATGAGCAGTACTTC. Its protein is CSVKVPGQAYSYNEQYF.

This clonotype was seen many times. The genes are TRBV12-3 or TRBV12-4 and TRBJ1-5, with D uncertain. V gave up 1 base and J gave up 6 bases, with 4 bases separating them. The CDR3 runs to 12 residues. The CDR3 nucleotides read TGTGCCAGCAGTTTAGAGGTTCAGCCCCAGCATTTT. Translating gives CASSLEVQPQHF.

This clonotype occurred a few times. J is TRBJ1-1 and V is TRBV29-1; D possibly corresponds to TRBD1 (6 bases). V was cut by 2 bases and J by 3 bases, with 16 bases left in between. CDR3 length equals 15 residues. Germline V gene data show CDR1 as SQVTM and CDR2 as ANQGSEA. The CDR3 sequence is CSVEKGGRTHTEAFF. The DNA for the CDR3 is TGCAGCGTTGAAAAAGGGGGGCGCACTCACACTGAAGCTTTCTTT. The full variable domain, in which reference TRBV29-1 and TRBJ1-1 provide the parts outside the CDR3, is SAVISQKPSRDICQRGTSLTIQCQVDSQVTMMFWYRQQPGQSLTLIATANQGSEATYESGFVIDKFPISRPNLTFSTLTVSNMSPEDSSIYLCSVEKGGRTHTEAFFGQGTRLTVV.

This clonotype was seen repeatedly, ten times or more. In nucleotides, the CDR3 is TGTGCCAGCAGCTACCGACAGGGCGCCCTACAGGGCTACACCTTC. This encodes CASSYRQGALQGYTF. This chain uses TRBV6-5 with TRBJ1-2; 7 nucleotides align to TRBD1. CDR3 length: 15 residues. V lost 6 bases, J lost 8 bases, and 15 bases stayed unmatched. Germline V gives CDR1 MNHEY, CDR2 SVGAGI.

This clonotype was observed at least ten times. The rearrangement joins TRBV18 to TRBJ2-5, with D perhaps TRBD1 (6 bases). The CDR3 totals 17 residues. In germline, CDR1 is KGHSH, CDR2 LQKENI. Trimming removed 3 bases from V and 0 bases from J, with 17 bases in between. CDR3 amino acids: CASSPLTGTLYQETQYF. The CDR3 DNA reads TGTGCCAGCTCACCCCTAACAGGGACCCTCTACCAAGAGACCCAGTACTTC.

The chain combines TRBV7-9 with TRBJ2-3, with TRBD1 matching over 7 bases. The length of the CDR3 is 17 residues. In germline, CDR1 is SEHNR, CDR2 FQNEAQ (reference sequence). In DNA form, the CDR3 reads TGTTCCGGCAGCCTCCGGCAGGGGGTTTTCTTCACAGATACGCAGTATTTT. It yields the protein CSGSLRQGVFFTDTQYF.